A selection of T cell receptor beta chains follows, all from one sample in a study of cytomegalovirus exposure and HLA in healthy donors. Sequenced by immunoSEQ multiplex PCR; TCRdb stores in-frame clones only, minus some. The sample contains approximately 110,000 clones, roughly 69% of which appear only once. The source material was PBMCs. The receptors were gathered from a man in his thirties or forties in good health and CMV-seropositive. CDR3s include the opening cysteine and the closing phenylalanine or tryptophan. Fields, in order: V gene, J gene, CDR3 length, D gene, clone size, CDR3 protein, CDR3 DNA. D genes are given only for firm matches. Size is omitted from some rows. Given values are once, few, many or a class for expanded clones.

TRBV28	TRBJ2-7	13	.	.	CASSLTESYEQYF	TGTGCCAGCAGTTTAACAGAGTCCTACGAGCAGTACTTC
TRBV9	TRBJ2-5	15	TRBD2	.	CASSLSGGPQETQYF	TGTGCCAGCTCCCTAAGCGGGGGCCCCCAAGAGACCCAGTACTTC
TRBV14	TRBJ1-1	15	.	.	CASAGEGISGTEAFF	TGTGCCAGCGCCGGGGAGGGGATTAGCGGCACTGAAGCTTTCTTT
TRBV11-3	TRBJ2-7	11	.	few	CASSWASEQYF	TGTGCCAGCAGCTGGGCGAGCGAGCAGTACTTC
TRBV7-9	TRBJ2-1	13	.	.	CASSLQGSDEQFF	TGTGCCAGCAGCTTACAGGGCTCCGATGAGCAGTTCTTC
TRBV2	TRBJ1-4	14	.	.	CASKDSSTNEKLFF	TGTGCCAGCAAAGACAGCTCAACTAATGAAAAACTGTTTTTT
TRBV18	TRBJ2-5	15	TRBD2	.	CASSPSGREQETQYF	TGTGCCAGCTCACCATCCGGGAGGGAACAAGAGACCCAGTACTTC
TRBV7-2	TRBJ2-3	12	.	few	CASSFGSDTQYF	TGTGCCAGCAGCTTCGGGTCGGATACGCAGTATTTT
TRBV6-5	TRBJ1-5	13	.	.	CASSYVRDQPQHF	TGTGCCAGCAGTTACGTCAGGGATCAGCCCCAGCATTTT
TRBV11-3	TRBJ2-3	12	.	once	CASSSEADTQYF	TGTGCCAGCAGCTCCGAGGCAGATACGCAGTATTTT
TRBV9	TRBJ2-3	16	TRBD1	few	CASSPGQGRSTDTQYF	TGTGCCAGCAGCCCAGGACAGGGGAGGAGCACAGATACGCAGTATTTT
TRBV4-2	TRBJ2-2	11	.	.	CASSPGGELFF	TGTGCCAGCAGTCCGGGCGGGGAGCTGTTTTTT
TRBV6-6	TRBJ2-3	15	TRBD1	.	CASSSRDRSTDTQYF	TGTGCCAGCAGCTCCAGGGACAGAAGCACAGATACGCAGTATTTT
TRBV27	TRBJ1-6	17	.	few	CASSPGGESSYNSPLHF	TGTGCCAGCAGTCCCGGGGGGGAAAGCTCCTATAATTCACCCCTCCACTTT
TRBV7-6	TRBJ2-1	15	.	.	CASSLLVGAYNEQFF	TGTGCCAGCAGCTTACTAGTAGGCGCCTACAATGAGCAGTTCTTC
TRBV5-6	TRBJ2-2	15	.	.	CASSLVLYPTGELFF	TGTGCCAGCAGCTTGGTCCTCTATCCAACCGGGGAGCTGTTTTTT
TRBV6-5	TRBJ2-7	13	TRBD2	few	CASKRGISYEQYF	TGTGCCAGCAAGCGGGGGATCTCCTACGAGCAGTACTTC
TRBV6-1	TRBJ1-1	13	TRBD1	few	CASSGQGGNEAFF	TGTGCCAGCAGTGGACAGGGAGGTAACGAAGCTTTCTTT
TRBV29-1	TRBJ2-5	16	.	.	CSVESRLTGWKETQYF	TGCAGCGTTGAATCACGTCTGACAGGATGGAAAGAGACCCAGTACTTC
TRBV29-1	TRBJ2-3	14	TRBD2	.	CSAPSGGAVDTQYF	TGCAGCGCCCCTAGCGGGGGGGCCGTAGATACGCAGTATTTT
TRBV29-1	TRBJ1-1	11	.	few	CSCRENTEAFF	TGCAGTTGCAGGGAGAACACTGAAGCTTTCTTT
TRBV2	TRBJ2-4	14	.	.	CASSERRMGNIQYF	TGTGCCAGCAGTGAGCGGAGAATGGGAAACATTCAGTACTTC
TRBV19	TRBJ2-7	13	.	.	CASSIGLLYEQYF	TGTGCCAGTAGTATAGGTTTGCTATACGAGCAGTACTTC
TRBV10-3	TRBJ2-7	16	TRBD2	.	CAISEAEGTNVGKQYF	TGTGCCATCAGTGAGGCGGAAGGGACTAATGTCGGCAAGCAGTACTTC
TRBV18	TRBJ2-5	13	.	.	CASSDVGQETQYF	TGTGCCAGCTCTGATGTCGGCCAAGAGACCCAGTACTTC
TRBV13	TRBJ1-2	13	.	.	CASSFRGSYGYTF	TGTGCCAGCAGCTTTCGGGGGAGCTATGGCTACACCTTC
TRBV2	TRBJ2-7	14	TRBD1	.	CASRKHGQGGEQYF	TGTGCCAGCAGAAAGCACGGACAGGGCGGCGAGCAGTACTTC